One and the same sample provided the 9 T cell receptor beta chains below, sequenced in a study of cytomegalovirus exposure and HLA in healthy donors. Primers included in the PCR were 60 Vbeta and 13 Jbeta primers. The method was immunoSEQ multiplex PCR; TCRdb's version includes in-frame clones alone and lacks a portion of them. This table lists approximately 80,000 clones. The specimen was PBMCs. The receptor set was obtained from a man aged 18 to 29 in good health and CMV-seropositive.

This chain links TRBV7-6 with TRBJ2-2; 7 nucleotides line up with TRBD1. In germline, CDR1 is SGHVS, CDR2 FNYEAQ. This CDR3 contains 15 residues. The V segment lost 5 bases and the J segment 3 bases; nucleotides outside the gene matches: 6. This CDR3 is CASSLGQVYTGELFF. The CDR3 DNA reads TGTGCCAGCAGCCTCGGACAGGTTTACACCGGGGAGCTGTTTTTT.

The chain combines TRBV28 with TRBJ2-7, with no clear D. The V gene lost 5 bases and the J gene lost 7 bases, with 24 bases spanning the gap. The CDR3 is made up of 16 amino acids. Germline V gene data show CDR1 as MDHEN and CDR2 as SYDVKM. DNA for the CDR3: TGTGCCAGCAGTCCGCGGCTTAGCAGCTCCTACGGGGAGCAGTACTTC. Translating gives CASSPRLSSSYGEQYF.

The rearrangement uses TRBV11-2 and TRBJ2-1; 8 bases fit TRBD2. J was trimmed by 7 bases and V by 4 bases; bases with no gene match: 0. In germline, CDR1 is SGHAT, CDR2 FQNNGV. The CDR3 spans 12 residues. The CDR3 loop is CASSSGGNEQFF. As DNA, the CDR3 is TGTGCCAGCAGCTCGGGGGGGAATGAGCAGTTCTTC. Full variable domain (missing parts from reference TRBV11-2 and TRBJ2-1): EAGVAQSPRYKIIEKRQSVAFWCNPISGHATLYWYQQILGQGPKLLIQFQNNGVVDDSQLPKDRFSAERLKGVDSTLKIQPAKLEDSAVYLCASSSGGNEQFFGPGTRLTVL.

Details on this clone: Germline is not matched at one junction end, which may reflect a read error. This sequence joins TRBV27 and TRBJ2-1; the D gene is possibly TRBD2 (5 bases). Looked up from germline, CDR1 is MNHEY and CDR2 is SMNVEV (reference sequence). The CDR3 is 16 amino acids. CDR3 nucleotide sequence: TGTGCCAGCAGATTATATAAGGACTTCCCAAAGGATGAGCAGTTCTTC. As protein: CASRLYKDFPKDEQFF.

The chain uses TRBV11-2 and TRBJ2-7, with TRBD2 identical over 8 bases. This CDR3 comprises 16 residues. Germline V gene data show CDR1 as SGHAT and CDR2 as FQNNGV. V was pared by 5 bases and J by 2 bases, with 11 bases of the junction left unmatched. The CDR3 region has the DNA TGTGCCAGCAGCACCATCCGGGGGGGGACCGCCTACGAGCAGTACTTC. It yields the protein CASSTIRGGTAYEQYF.

Turning to this clone: Other nucleotide sequences in the sample specify the same CDR3. This chain joins TRBV6-1 and TRBJ1-2; 7 positions match TRBD1. V gave up 6 bases and J gave up 3 bases; unmatched junction bases: 4. This CDR3 is 13 amino acids long. CDR1 is MNHNS and CDR2 is SASEGT in the germline V gene. The CDR3 DNA follows: TGTGCCAGCAGCCCCGACAGGGACTATGGCTACACCTTC. This gives the protein CASSPDRDYGYTF.

V and J are TRBV21-1 and TRBJ2-7; whether TRBD2, the table's D call, matches the DNA was not checked. TRBV21-1 is tagged as a pseudogene. CDR3 size: 15 residues. For the CDR3, the DNA is TGTGCCAGCAGCAGCCGGAGGGCCAAAGTCTACGAGCAGTACTTC. Translating it yields CASSSRRAKVYEQYF.

The chain couples TRBV18 to TRBJ1-3; no clear D. The CDR3 is made up of 15 amino acids. Per the germline V gene, CDR1 is KGHSH and CDR2 is LQKENI. Trimming took 6 bases from V and 2 from J, leaving 14 bases between them. CDR3 sequence: CASSQASRTGNTIYF. CDR3 coding DNA: TGTGCCAGCTCCCAGGCGAGTAGAACTGGAAACACCATATATTTT.

V gene TRBV7-2 combines with J gene TRBJ1-2; D is unresolved. Germline lookup yields CDR1 SGHTA and CDR2 FQGNSA. This CDR3 comprises 15 residues. Trimming removed 0 bases from V and 6 bases from J, with 14 bases in between. CDR3 protein: CASSLARHGADGYTF. As DNA, the CDR3 is TGTGCCAGCAGCTTAGCTAGACATGGAGCGGATGGCTACACCTTC.